The source of this TCR beta chain is a study of blood T cells in healthy people across ages. Overall study findings and caveats: When set beside aged donors, long-lived donors presented more naive CD4+ cells and higher diversity. Because sorting was not performed, PBMCs prevented conclusive naive versus antigen-experienced comparison.

The V and J ends lost 6 bases and 8 bases respectively, with 19 bases between them. This CDR3 comprises 14 residues. This clonotype was seen more than once but under ten times. What it binds is unknown. A sample-barcoded 5' primer and a J-beta primer mix were used in a second PCR of roughly 7 to 11 cycles. Through a template-switch adaptor with 12 random nucleotides, each cDNA molecule received a tag. Each of the samples gave a minimum of 2.5 million paired-end reads that contained CDR3. TCRdb reanalysed the 5' RACE reads using MiXCR and keeps one entry per CDR3 protein. The repertoire holds about 1.4 million distinct CDR3 sequences, with 59% as singletons.

Sequencing used blood. This receptor was identified in a man aged 18 to 30 in good health. The chain employs TRBV12-3 or TRBV12-4 and TRBJ1-2; D might be TRBD1 (5 bases). The CDR3 nucleotides are TGTGCCAGCAGCCAAATGGGGACCTCGGGGGGCTACACCTTC. It is translated as CASSQMGTSGGYTF.